This is a list of T cell receptor beta chains from one sample in a study of glioma-infiltrating T cells after dendritic cell vaccination. Only in-frame clones appear in the TCRdb table, and some are missing; sequencing was by immunoSEQ multiplex PCR. This sample has some 90,000 clones, with roughly four fifths found just once. Sequenced material: blood, taken after dendritic cell vaccination. These receptors all stem from a human donor with glioblastoma. The conserved cysteine and the conserved F or W are not part of the CDR3 here. Fields, in order: V gene, CDR3 protein.

TRBV28 | ASRSGQGGNQPQH
TRBV7-9 | ASSLAPGGPSGQF
TRBV19 | ASSIRTEANYGYT
TRBV11-2 | ASSLGQGGLLSNQPQH
TRBV6-4 | ASSDSSGGSYNEQF
TRBV29-1 | SVGAGDHLYNEQF
TRBV9 | ASSALDRDSSGNTIY
TRBV6-5 | ASSYSSADTQY
TRBV6-5 | ASSYMRREGRNEQF
TRBV6-5 | ASSYSGQGTEYGYT
TRBV7-9 | ASSLGGLPGEAF
TRBV7-9 | ASTPGVVQY
TRBV11-2 | ASSLAPGGGYGYT
TRBV5-4 | ASSNGLAAGELF
TRBV30 | AWSAGTAYGYI
TRBV5-1 | ASSVPGLADTDTQY
TRBV6-5 | ASRGHLNTEAF
TRBV19 | ASSSRTSGRHNEQF
TRBV9 | ASSRDRGGDTQY
TRBV19 | ASSARGEINEKLF
TRBV7-9 | ASSQGSVGQPQH
TRBV2 | ASSAGQASTDTQY
TRBV7-2 | ASRLILGFAYEQY
TRBV7-9 | ASSLGGTGFEAF
TRBV6-5 | ASSYSFPGGGQPQH
TRBV6-1 | ASLSREAYNEQF
TRBV6-5 | ASSWTSGETQY
TRBV19 | ASSPVPRSGELF
TRBV11-2 | ASSIEGVSNQPQH
TRBV14 | ASRNRGGNSPLH
TRBV7-7 | ASTPGSQETQY
TRBV29-1 | SVEYSTNEKLF
TRBV10-1 | ASSVGRSSGRFTGELF
TRBV11-2 | ASSLNGRGGNEKLF
TRBV2 | ASKRTVNNSPLH
TRBV5-4 | ASSLDSVNPNNEQF
TRBV5-1 | ASSRTGLDGTDTQY
TRBV29-1 | SVIAGGSADTQY
TRBV18 | ASSPRQPDGNQPQH
TRBV2 | ASSEVAANQF
TRBV4-2 | ASSQGRASASGELF
TRBV7-2 | ASSLGMGANTIY
TRBV29-1 | SVGQGNYGYT
TRBV10-3 | AISEYQGASDGYT
TRBV6-5 | ASSYVAAANTEAF